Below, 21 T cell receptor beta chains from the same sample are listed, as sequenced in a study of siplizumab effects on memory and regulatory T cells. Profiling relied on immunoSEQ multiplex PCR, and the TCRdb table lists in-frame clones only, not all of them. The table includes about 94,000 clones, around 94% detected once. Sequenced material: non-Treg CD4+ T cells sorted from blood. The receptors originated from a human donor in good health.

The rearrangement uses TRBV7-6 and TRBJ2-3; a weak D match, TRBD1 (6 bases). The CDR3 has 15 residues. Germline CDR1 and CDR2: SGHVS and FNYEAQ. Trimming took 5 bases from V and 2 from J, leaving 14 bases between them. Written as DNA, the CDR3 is TGTGCCAGCAGCAAAGAGACAGGAGACACAGATACGCAGTATTTT. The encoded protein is CASSKETGDTDTQYF.

CDR3 region: CASSIQGRINYGYTF. The CDR3, as DNA: TGTGCCAGTAGTATACAGGGTAGGATTAACTATGGCTACACCTTC. The rearrangement joins TRBV19 to TRBJ1-2; D is perhaps TRBD1 (5 bases). The CDR3 length is 15 residues. Looked up from germline, CDR1 is LNHDA and CDR2 is SQIVND (reference sequence). Trimming pared 2 bases from V and 1 base from J, leaving 11 bases between.

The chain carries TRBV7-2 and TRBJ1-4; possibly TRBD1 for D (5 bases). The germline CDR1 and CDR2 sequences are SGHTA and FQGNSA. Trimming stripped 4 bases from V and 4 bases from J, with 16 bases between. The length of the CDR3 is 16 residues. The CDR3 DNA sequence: TGTGCCAGCAGCTGGGTTGTCGGGACGGTTAATGAAAAACTGTTTTTT. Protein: CASSWVVGTVNEKLFF. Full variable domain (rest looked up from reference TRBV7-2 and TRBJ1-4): GAGVSQSPSNKVTEKGKDVELRCDPISGHTALYWYRQSLGQGLEFLIYFQGNSAPDKSGLPSDRFSAERTGGSVSTLTIQRTQQEDSAVYLCASSWVVGTVNEKLFFGSGTQLSVL.

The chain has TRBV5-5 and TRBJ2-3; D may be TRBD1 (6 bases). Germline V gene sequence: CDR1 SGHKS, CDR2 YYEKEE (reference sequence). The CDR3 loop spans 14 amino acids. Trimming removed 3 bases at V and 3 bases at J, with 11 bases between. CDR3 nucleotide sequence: TGTGCCAGCAGCTCATCACAGGGAACAGATACGCAGTATTTT. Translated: CASSSSQGTDTQYF.

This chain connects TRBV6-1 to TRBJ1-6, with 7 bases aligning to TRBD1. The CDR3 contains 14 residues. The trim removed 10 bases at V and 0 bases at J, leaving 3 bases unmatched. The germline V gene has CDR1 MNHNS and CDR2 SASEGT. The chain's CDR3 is CAIRGSSYNSPLHF. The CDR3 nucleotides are TGTGCCATCAGGGGGAGCTCCTATAATTCACCCCTCCACTTT.

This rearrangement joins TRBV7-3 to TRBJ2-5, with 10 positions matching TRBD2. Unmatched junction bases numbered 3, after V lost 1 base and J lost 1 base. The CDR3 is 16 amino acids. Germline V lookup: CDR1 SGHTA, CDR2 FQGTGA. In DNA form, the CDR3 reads TGTGCCAGCAGCTTAAATAGCGGGGGGATCCAAGAGACCCAGTACTTC. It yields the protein CASSLNSGGIQETQYF.

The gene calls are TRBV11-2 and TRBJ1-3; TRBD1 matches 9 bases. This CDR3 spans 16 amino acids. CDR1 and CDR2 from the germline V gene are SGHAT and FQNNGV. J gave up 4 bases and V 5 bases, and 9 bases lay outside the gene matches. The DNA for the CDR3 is TGTGCCAGCAGCACCTACAGGGGGCTTCGAGGAAACACCATATATTTT. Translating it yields CASSTYRGLRGNTIYF.

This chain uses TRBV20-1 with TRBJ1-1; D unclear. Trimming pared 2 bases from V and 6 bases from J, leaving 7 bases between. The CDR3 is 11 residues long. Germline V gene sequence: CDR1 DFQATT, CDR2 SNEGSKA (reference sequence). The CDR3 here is CSARPSSEAFF. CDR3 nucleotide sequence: TGCAGTGCTAGACCCTCTTCTGAAGCTTTCTTT.

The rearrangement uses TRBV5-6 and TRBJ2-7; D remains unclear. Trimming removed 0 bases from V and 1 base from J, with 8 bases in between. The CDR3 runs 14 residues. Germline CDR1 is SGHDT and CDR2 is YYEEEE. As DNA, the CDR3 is TGTGCCAGCAGCTTGGGGTCAGGTTCCTACGAGCAGTACTTC. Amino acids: CASSLGSGSYEQYF.

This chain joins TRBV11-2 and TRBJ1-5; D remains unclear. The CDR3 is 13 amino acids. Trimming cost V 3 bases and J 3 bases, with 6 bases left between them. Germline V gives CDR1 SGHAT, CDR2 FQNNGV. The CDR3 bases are TGTGCCAGCAGCTTCGAGTACAATCAGCCCCAGCATTTT. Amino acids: CASSFEYNQPQHF. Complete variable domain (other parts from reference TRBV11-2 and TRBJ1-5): EAGVAQSPRYKIIEKRQSVAFWCNPISGHATLYWYQQILGQGPKLLIQFQNNGVVDDSQLPKDRFSAERLKGVDSTLKIQPAKLEDSAVYLCASSFEYNQPQHFGDGTRLSIL.

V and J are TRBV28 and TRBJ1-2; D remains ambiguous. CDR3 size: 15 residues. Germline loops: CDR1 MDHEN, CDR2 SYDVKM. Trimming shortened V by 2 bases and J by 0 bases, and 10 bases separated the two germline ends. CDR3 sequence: CASSLVQVANYGYTF. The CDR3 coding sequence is TGTGCCAGCAGTTTAGTGCAGGTAGCTAACTATGGCTACACCTTC.

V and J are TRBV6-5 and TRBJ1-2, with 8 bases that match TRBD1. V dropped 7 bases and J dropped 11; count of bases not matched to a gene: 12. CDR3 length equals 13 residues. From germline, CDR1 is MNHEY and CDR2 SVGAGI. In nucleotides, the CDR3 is TGTGCCAGCAAGGACAGGGTGGTGTTTGGGTACACCTTC. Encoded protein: CASKDRVVFGYTF.

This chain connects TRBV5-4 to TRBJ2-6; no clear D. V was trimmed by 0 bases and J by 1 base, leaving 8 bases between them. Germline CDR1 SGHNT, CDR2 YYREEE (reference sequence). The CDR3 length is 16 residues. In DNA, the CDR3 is TGTGCCAGCAGCTTGGCCGGACGGTCTGGGGCCAACGTCCTGACTTTC. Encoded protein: CASSLAGRSGANVLTF. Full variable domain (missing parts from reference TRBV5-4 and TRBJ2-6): ETGVTQSPTHLIKTRGQQVTLRCSSQSGHNTVSWYQQALGQGPQFIFQYYREEENGRGNFPPRFSGLQFPNYSSELNVNALELDDSALYLCASSLAGRSGANVLTFGAGSRLTVL.

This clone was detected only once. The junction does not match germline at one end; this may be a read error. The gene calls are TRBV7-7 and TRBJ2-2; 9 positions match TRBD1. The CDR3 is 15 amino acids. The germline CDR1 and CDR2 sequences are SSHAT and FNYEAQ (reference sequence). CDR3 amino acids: CASSSLGQGTGELFF. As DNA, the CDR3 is TGTGCTAGCAGCTCCCTAGGACAGGGGACCGGGGAGCTGTTTTTT.

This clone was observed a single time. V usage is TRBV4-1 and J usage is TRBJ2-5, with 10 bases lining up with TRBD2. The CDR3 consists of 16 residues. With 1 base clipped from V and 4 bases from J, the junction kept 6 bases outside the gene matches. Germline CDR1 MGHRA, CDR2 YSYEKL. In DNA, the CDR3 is TGCGCCAGCAGCCAAGTGCTAGCGGGAGCTGGAGAGACCCAGTACTTC. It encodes CASSQVLAGAGETQYF.

The CDR3 DNA sequence: TGTGCCAGCAGCCCCGAGGGAATGAACACTGAAGCTTTCTTT. This gives the protein CASSPEGMNTEAFF. The chain uses TRBV5-4 and TRBJ1-1; D unresolved. CDR3 length: 14 amino acids. CDR1 SGHNT and CDR2 YYREEE come from the germline V gene (reference sequence). Trimming took off 4 bases at V and 0 bases at J, with 10 bases between the two ends.

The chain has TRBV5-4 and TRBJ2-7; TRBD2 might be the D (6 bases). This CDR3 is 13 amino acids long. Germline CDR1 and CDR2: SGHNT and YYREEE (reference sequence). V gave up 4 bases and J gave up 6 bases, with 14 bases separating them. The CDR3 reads CASSRDSPVEQYF. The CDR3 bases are TGTGCCAGCAGCAGGGACTCCCCCGTCGAGCAGTACTTC.

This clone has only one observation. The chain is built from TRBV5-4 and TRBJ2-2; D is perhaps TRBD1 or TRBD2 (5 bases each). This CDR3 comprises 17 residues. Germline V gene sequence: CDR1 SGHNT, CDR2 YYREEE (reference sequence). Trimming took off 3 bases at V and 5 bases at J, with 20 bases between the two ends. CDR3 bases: TGTGCCAGCAGCTCTCACGGGGACGGGAAGAGGACCGGGGAGCTGTTTTTT. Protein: CASSSHGDGKRTGELFF.

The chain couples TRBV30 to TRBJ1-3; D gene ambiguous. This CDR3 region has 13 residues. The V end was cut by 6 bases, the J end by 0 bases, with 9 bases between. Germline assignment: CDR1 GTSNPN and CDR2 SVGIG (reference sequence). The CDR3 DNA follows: TGTGCCTGTAACAGTCCCTCTGGAAACACCATATATTTT. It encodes CACNSPSGNTIYF.

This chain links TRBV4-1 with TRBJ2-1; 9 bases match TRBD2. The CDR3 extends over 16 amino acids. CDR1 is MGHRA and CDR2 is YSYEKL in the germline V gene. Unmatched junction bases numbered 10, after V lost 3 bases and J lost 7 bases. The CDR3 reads CASSQLGLAHQNEQFF. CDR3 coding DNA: TGCGCCAGCAGCCAGCTCGGACTAGCGCATCAGAATGAGCAGTTCTTC.

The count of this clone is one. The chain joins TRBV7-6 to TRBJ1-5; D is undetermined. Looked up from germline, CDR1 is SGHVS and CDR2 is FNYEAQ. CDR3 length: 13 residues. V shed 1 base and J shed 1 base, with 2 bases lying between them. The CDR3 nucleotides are TGTGCCAGCAGCTTAGAGAGCAATCAGCCCCAGCATTTT. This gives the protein CASSLESNQPQHF.